The 27 T cell receptor beta chains below all came from one sample that was sequenced in a study of cytomegalovirus exposure and HLA in healthy donors. With 60 Vbeta and 13 Jbeta primers, the PCR was carried out. Libraries were prepared by immunoSEQ multiplex PCR; TCRdb keeps only in-frame clonotypes and omits some of them. The sample holds about 130,000 clones, 85% to 90% seen once. Sequencing was carried out using PBMCs. The receptors come from a woman aged 25 to 45 in good health and CMV-seropositive.

The chain couples TRBV30 to TRBJ2-3, with D possibly being TRBD2 (5 bases). The CDR3 sequence is 14 residues long. The germline gives CDR1 GTSNPN, CDR2 SVGIG (reference sequence). V lost 0 bases, J lost 0 bases, and 7 bases lay in between. The CDR3 bases are TGTGCCTGGAGTGTAGGAGGTAGCACAGATACGCAGTATTTT. Protein sequence: CAWSVGGSTDTQYF.

This sequence joins TRBV14 and TRBJ1-1, with 8 bases lining up with TRBD1. After removal of 4 bases from V and 7 bases from J, the junction contained 2 bases not matched to a gene. The CDR3 extends over 12 amino acids. Germline V gene lookup returns CDR1 SGHDN and CDR2 FVKESK. The CDR3 spells CASSLDRGEAFF. The CDR3 DNA follows: TGTGCCAGCAGCCTCGACAGGGGTGAAGCTTTCTTT.

The chain has TRBV7-9 and TRBJ2-6; D perhaps matches TRBD1 (6 bases). Germline CDR1 is SEHNR and CDR2 is FQNEAQ (reference sequence). Trimming took 3 bases from V and 4 from J, leaving 13 bases between them. The CDR3 length is 16 residues. As DNA, the CDR3 is TGTGCCAGCAGCTTTACAGGGAGCGCGGGGGCCAACGTCCTGACTTTC. Amino acid sequence: CASSFTGSAGANVLTF.

The chain couples TRBV5-1 to TRBJ2-5; the match to TRBD1 covers 12 bases. Losses at the gene ends were 4 bases for V and 5 bases for J; bases not matched to a gene: 9. The length of the CDR3 is 16 residues. Germline-derived CDR1 and CDR2 are SGHRS and YFSETQ. The CDR3 region is CASSPGTGGDKETQYF. The CDR3 DNA follows: TGCGCCAGCAGCCCCGGGACAGGGGGCGACAAGGAGACCCAGTACTTC.

The chain combines TRBV5-3 with TRBJ2-1; TRBD2 aligns across 9 bases. TRBV5-3 is filed as an ORF, its function uncertain. Trimming cost V 9 bases and J 0 bases; bases outside gene matches: 13. The CDR3 sequence is 17 residues long. In DNA, the CDR3 is TGTGCCATAACCGGGACGGAGACTAGCGGCTCCTACAATGAGCAGTTCTTC. Protein: CAITGTETSGSYNEQFF.

The rearrangement joins TRBV7-2 to TRBJ2-5, with a weak D call TRBD1 (6 bases). In germline, CDR1 is SGHTA, CDR2 FQGNSA. V was pared by 4 bases and J by 4 bases, with 10 bases between. This CDR3 is built from 13 residues. The CDR3 nucleotides read TGTGCCAGCAGCTCCTACAGGGCAGAGACCCAGTACTTC. Translating gives CASSSYRAETQYF. Full variable domain (remainder filled in from reference TRBV7-2 and TRBJ2-5): GAGVSQSPSNKVTEKGKDVELRCDPISGHTALYWYRQSLGQGLEFLIYFQGNSAPDKSGLPSDRFSAERTGGSVSTLTIQRTQQEDSAVYLCASSSYRAETQYFGPGTRLLVL.

This chain joins TRBV7-2 and TRBJ2-3; TRBD1 aligns across 7 bases. The V gene's germline CDR1 is SGHTA and CDR2 FQGNSA. V dropped 4 bases and J dropped 1; count of bases not matched to a gene: 5. The CDR3 has 15 amino acids. The CDR3 coding sequence is TGTGCCAGCAGCTCCCAAGGGACAGGCACAGATACGCAGTATTTT. Its protein is CASSSQGTGTDTQYF.

The chain is built from TRBV4-1 and TRBJ2-5; 9 bases are shared with TRBD2. CDR1 and CDR2 (germline): MGHRA, YSYEKL. This CDR3 has 16 amino acids. Germline trimming cut 4 bases from V and 4 bases from J; bases unmatched to any gene: 10. Written as DNA, the CDR3 is TGCGCCAGCAGCCCCCCGGGACTAGCATCGGGAGAGACCCAGTACTTC. Translating gives CASSPPGLASGETQYF.

V usage is TRBV2 and J usage is TRBJ2-7, with 10 bases aligning to TRBD2. Germline V CDR1 and CDR2: SNHLY, FYNNEI. V lost 6 bases and J lost 4; bases outside the gene matches: 6. The CDR3 covers 14 residues. CDR3 nucleotide sequence: TGTGCCAGCAGACCCAGGACTAGCGGTTACGAGCAGTACTTC. Its protein product is CASRPRTSGYEQYF.

In its sample, this clone was seen a few times. The J gene is TRBJ2-7, the V gene TRBV5-1; a weak D match, TRBD2 (6 bases). This CDR3 contains 14 residues. Germline loops: CDR1 SGHRS, CDR2 YFSETQ. V lost 2 bases and J lost 6, with 15 bases in between. The CDR3 bases are TGCGCCAGCAGCTTCTCCCAGATCGGGGGCGAGCAGTACTTC. This translates into CASSFSQIGGEQYF.

To note about this clone: Other nucleotide sequences from this sample produce the same CDR3. The gene calls are TRBV6-1 and TRBJ2-7, with 7 bases that match TRBD2. CDR1 is MNHNS, CDR2 SASEGT, per germline. The CDR3 runs to 13 residues. Germline trimming cut 10 bases from V and 3 bases from J; bases unmatched to any gene: 9. The CDR3 sequence: CATSAGLYYEQYF. The CDR3 DNA is TGTGCCACCTCAGCGGGGCTCTACTACGAGCAGTACTTC.

This clone appeared a single time. The V call is TRBV5-4, the J call TRBJ2-2; 7 nucleotides line up with TRBD2. Per the germline V gene, CDR1 is SGHNT and CDR2 is YYREEE (reference sequence). CDR3 length: 13 amino acids. Unmatched junction bases numbered 2, after V lost 0 bases and J lost 9 bases. CDR3 coding DNA: TGTGCCAGCAGCTTGGCCGGGAGGAGGGAGCTGTTTTTT. Translated: CASSLAGRRELFF.

The rearrangement links TRBV5-4 to TRBJ2-5; tentative D call: TRBD1 (6 bases). Per germline, CDR1 SGHNT and CDR2 YYREEE (reference sequence). Between the trimmed V and J ends, which lost 3 bases and 2 bases, there was a span of 11 bases. The CDR3 extends over 14 amino acids. The CDR3 loop is CASSYRTAQETQYF. In nucleotides, the CDR3 is TGTGCCAGCAGCTATAGGACAGCACAAGAGACCCAGTACTTC.

CDR3 nucleotides: TGTGCCAGCCAAGCGGCAGCGCTCTATGGCTACACCTTC. As protein: CASQAAALYGYTF. The chain couples TRBV6-1 to TRBJ1-2; D uncertain. The germline V gene has CDR1 MNHNS and CDR2 SASEGT. The CDR3 loop spans 13 amino acids. Trimming removed 8 bases at V and 4 bases at J, with 14 bases between.

This clone has only one observation. This chain connects TRBV5-8 to TRBJ2-3; a possible D gene is TRBD1 (8 bases). Between the trimmed V and J ends, which lost 1 base and 1 base, there was a span of 10 bases. This CDR3 comprises 15 residues. CDR1 SGHTS and CDR2 YDEGEE come from the germline V gene. The CDR3 DNA follows: TGTGCCAGCAGCTTGACAGGGGGGGGCACAGATACGCAGTATTTT. Protein sequence: CASSLTGGGTDTQYF.

The chain couples TRBV28 to TRBJ2-7; D gene uncertain. Germline V gene lookup returns CDR1 MDHEN and CDR2 SYDVKM. Trimming removed 4 bases at V and 0 bases at J, with 7 bases between. CDR3 length: 13 residues. CDR3 protein: CASSWRHSYEQYF. CDR3 sequence (DNA): TGTGCCAGCAGTTGGCGGCACTCCTACGAGCAGTACTTC.

The chain combines TRBV18 with TRBJ1-1; D is possibly TRBD1 (5 bases). The V end lost 3 bases, the J end lost 0 bases, and 8 bases lay between the germline ends. There are 14 residues in the CDR3. Germline V CDR1 and CDR2: KGHSH, LQKENI. This chain's CDR3 is CASSPQDMNTEAFF. The CDR3 bases are TGTGCCAGCTCACCTCAGGACATGAACACTGAAGCTTTCTTT.

The chain recombines TRBV28 with TRBJ1-4; TRBD1 aligns across 7 bases. Germline CDR1 and CDR2: MDHEN and SYDVKM. J was trimmed by 4 bases and V by 7 bases; bases with no gene match: 9. This CDR3 region has 15 residues. CDR3 sequence: CASTAPGQLNEKLFF. As DNA, the CDR3 is TGTGCCAGCACCGCACCGGGACAGCTTAATGAAAAACTGTTTTTT.

The chain recombines TRBV27 with TRBJ1-1; no clear D gene. This CDR3 contains 14 residues. V was clipped by 5 bases and J by 0 bases, with 10 bases between them. Germline CDR1 MNHEY, CDR2 SMNVEV (reference sequence). The CDR3 protein is CASSTWALNTEAFF. The CDR3 DNA reads TGTGCCAGCAGTACCTGGGCCTTGAACACTGAAGCTTTCTTT.

The rearrangement links TRBV7-9 to TRBJ2-7; D uncertain. Germline V gene sequence: CDR1 SEHNR, CDR2 FQNEAQ (reference sequence). Trimming shortened V by 3 bases and J by 5 bases, and 11 bases separated the two germline ends. The CDR3 runs to 13 residues. CDR3 sequence reads: CASSFPQQDEQYF. In DNA form, the CDR3 reads TGTGCCAGCAGCTTCCCCCAACAAGACGAGCAGTACTTC.

The chain couples TRBV30 to TRBJ2-2; tentatively, D is TRBD2 (5 bases). The CDR3 is 15 amino acids. Trimming cost V 6 bases and J 4 bases, with 18 bases left between them. Per germline, CDR1 GTSNPN and CDR2 SVGIG (reference sequence). The CDR3 nucleotides read TGTGCCTGCGAGGATATGCCGGGAATCACCGGGGAGCTGTTTTTT. Its translation is CACEDMPGITGELFF.

The chain is built from TRBV5-1 and TRBJ2-7; TRBD1 matches at 9 bases. CDR1 SGHRS and CDR2 YFSETQ come from the germline V gene. CDR3 length: 14 residues. Germline trimming cut 1 base from V and 6 bases from J; bases unmatched to any gene: 5. The CDR3 nucleotides are TGCGCCAGCAGCTTGCCGCAGGGACAGGGCGAGCAGTACTTC. Translation gives CASSLPQGQGEQYF. The full variable domain, completed using reference TRBV5-1 and TRBJ2-7, is KAGVTQTPRYLIKTRGQQVTLSCSPISGHRSVSWYQQTPGQGLQFLFEYFSETQRNKGNFPGRFSGRQFSNSRSEMNVSTLELGDSALYLCASSLPQGQGEQYFGPGTRLTVT.

The rearrangement uses TRBV5-6 and TRBJ2-6, with D perhaps TRBD1 (7 bases). The V end was cut by 6 bases, the J end by 0 bases, with 19 bases between. The CDR3 is made up of 18 amino acids. The germline gives CDR1 SGHDT, CDR2 YYEEEE. The CDR3, as DNA: TGTGCCAGCATTTCCGACAGGGAGGTACCCTCTGGGGCCAACGTCCTGACTTTC. Translating it yields CASISDREVPSGANVLTF.

This clone has just one count. The V and J genes are TRBV30 and TRBJ2-5; 7 nucleotides align to TRBD1. Germline lookup yields CDR1 GTSNPN and CDR2 SVGIG (reference sequence). V shed 0 bases and J 5 bases; nucleotides not matched to a gene: 9. The CDR3 is made up of 15 amino acids. The CDR3 here is CAWSVQTGARETQYF. The CDR3 DNA reads as TGTGCCTGGAGTGTACAAACAGGGGCCAGGGAGACCCAGTACTTC.

J is TRBJ1-1 and V is TRBV30; TRBD1 might be the D (6 bases). The CDR3 has 13 amino acids. Trimming took off 2 bases at V and 3 bases at J, with 10 bases between the two ends. Germline V gives CDR1 GTSNPN, CDR2 SVGIG (reference sequence). The CDR3 DNA reads TGTGCCTGGAGTCTATACAGGGACACTGAAGCTTTCTTT. Protein sequence: CAWSLYRDTEAFF.

The chain recombines TRBV7-9 with TRBJ1-3; 7 positions agree with TRBD1. This CDR3 has 15 residues. The J segment lost 0 bases and the V segment lost 6 bases, leaving 5 bases of the junction unmatched. Germline assignment: CDR1 SEHNR and CDR2 FQNEAQ (reference sequence). The CDR3: CASSLQGFSGNTIYF. CDR3 DNA sequence: TGTGCCAGCAGTCTACAGGGGTTCTCTGGAAACACCATATATTTT.

This clone was counted a single time. The chain combines TRBV9 with TRBJ2-2; D perhaps matches TRBD1 (6 bases). CDR1 is SGDLS, CDR2 YYNGEE, per germline. This CDR3 has 14 amino acids. The germline V and J ends were trimmed by 4 bases and 4 bases, with 11 bases remaining between them. The CDR3 is CASSPQGTTGELFF. DNA for the CDR3: TGTGCCAGCAGCCCCCAGGGGACCACCGGGGAGCTGTTTTTT. Full variable domain (remainder filled in from reference TRBV9 and TRBJ2-2): DSGVTQTPKHLITATGQRVTLRCSPRSGDLSVYWYQQSLDQGLQFLIQYYNGEERAKGNILERFSAQQFPDLHSELNLSSLELGDSALYFCASSPQGTTGELFFGEGSRLTVL.